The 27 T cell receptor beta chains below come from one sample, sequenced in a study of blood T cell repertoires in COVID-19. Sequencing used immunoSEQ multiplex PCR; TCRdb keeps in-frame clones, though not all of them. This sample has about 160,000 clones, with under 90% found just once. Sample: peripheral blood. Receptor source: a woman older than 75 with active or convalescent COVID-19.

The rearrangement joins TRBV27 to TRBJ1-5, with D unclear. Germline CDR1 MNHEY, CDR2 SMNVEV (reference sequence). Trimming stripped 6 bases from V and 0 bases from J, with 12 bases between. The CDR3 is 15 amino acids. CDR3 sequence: CASRLDPYSNQPQHF. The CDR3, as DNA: TGTGCCAGCAGGCTAGACCCATATAGCAATCAGCCCCAGCATTTT.

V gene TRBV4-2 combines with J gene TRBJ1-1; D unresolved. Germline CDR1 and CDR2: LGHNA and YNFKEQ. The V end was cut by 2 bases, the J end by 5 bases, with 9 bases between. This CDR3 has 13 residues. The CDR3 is CASSQNLETEAFF. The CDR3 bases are TGTGCCAGCAGCCAAAATTTGGAGACTGAAGCTTTCTTT.

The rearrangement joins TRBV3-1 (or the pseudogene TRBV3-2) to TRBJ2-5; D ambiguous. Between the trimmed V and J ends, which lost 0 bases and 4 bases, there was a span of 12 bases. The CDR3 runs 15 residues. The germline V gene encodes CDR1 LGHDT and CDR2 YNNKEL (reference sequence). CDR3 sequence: CASSQDLARLETQYF. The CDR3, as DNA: TGTGCCAGCAGCCAAGATCTGGCTAGATTAGAGACCCAGTACTTC.

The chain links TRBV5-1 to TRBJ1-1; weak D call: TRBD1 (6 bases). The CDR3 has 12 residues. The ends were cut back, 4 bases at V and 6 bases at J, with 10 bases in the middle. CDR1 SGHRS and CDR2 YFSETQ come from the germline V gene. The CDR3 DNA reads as TGCGCCAGCAGCCTGGGGGGCCCTGAAGCTTTCTTT. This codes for CASSLGGPEAFF.

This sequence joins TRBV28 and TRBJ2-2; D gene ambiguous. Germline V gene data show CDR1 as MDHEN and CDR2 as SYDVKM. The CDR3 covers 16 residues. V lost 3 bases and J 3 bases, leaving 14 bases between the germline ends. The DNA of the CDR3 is TGTGCCAGCAGTTTTAAGGTCTCAGCGCACACCGGGGAGCTGTTTTTT. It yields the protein CASSFKVSAHTGELFF.

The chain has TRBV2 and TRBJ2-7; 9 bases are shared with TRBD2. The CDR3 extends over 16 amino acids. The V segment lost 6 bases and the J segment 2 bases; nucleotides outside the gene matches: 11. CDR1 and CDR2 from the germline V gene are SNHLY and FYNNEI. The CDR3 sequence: CASSLARASGAYEQYF. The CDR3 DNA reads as TGTGCCAGCAGCCTCGCTAGGGCTAGCGGGGCCTACGAGCAGTACTTC.

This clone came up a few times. The CDR3 DNA is TGTGCCAGCAGTGAAGGCGGACAGGGTTCCGACGAGCAGTACTTC. This translates into CASSEGGQGSDEQYF. The chain couples TRBV2 to TRBJ2-7; 8 nucleotides match TRBD1. Trimming at V came to 1 base and at J to 5 bases, leaving 7 bases not matched to a gene. This CDR3 is 15 amino acids long. Germline-derived CDR1 and CDR2 are SNHLY and FYNNEI.

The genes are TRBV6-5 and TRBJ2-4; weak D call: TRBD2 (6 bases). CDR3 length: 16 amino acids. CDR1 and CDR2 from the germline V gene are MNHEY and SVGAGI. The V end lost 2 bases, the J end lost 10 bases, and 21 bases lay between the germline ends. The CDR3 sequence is CASSYQSASSDRIQYF. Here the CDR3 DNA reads TGTGCCAGCAGTTACCAGTCGGCCTCTAGCGATCGGATTCAGTACTTC.

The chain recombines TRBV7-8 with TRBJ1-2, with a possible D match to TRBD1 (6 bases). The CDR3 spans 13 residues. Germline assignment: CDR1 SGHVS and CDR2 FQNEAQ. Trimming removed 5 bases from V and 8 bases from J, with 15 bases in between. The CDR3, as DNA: TGTGCCAGCAGCCCTAGGGGGGGTATCGGCTACACCTTC. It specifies CASSPRGGIGYTF.

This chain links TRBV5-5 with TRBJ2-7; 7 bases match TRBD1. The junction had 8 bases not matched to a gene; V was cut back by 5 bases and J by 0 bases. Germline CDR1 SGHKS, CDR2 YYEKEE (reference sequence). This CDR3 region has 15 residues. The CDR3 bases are TGTGCCAGCAGACCTGACAGGGTCAGCTCCTACGAGCAGTACTTC. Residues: CASRPDRVSSYEQYF.

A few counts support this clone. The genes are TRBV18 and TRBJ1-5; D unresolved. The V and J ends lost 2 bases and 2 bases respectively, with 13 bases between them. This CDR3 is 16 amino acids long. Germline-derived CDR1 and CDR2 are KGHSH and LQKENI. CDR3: CASSPYGLGGNQPQHF. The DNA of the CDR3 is TGTGCCAGCTCACCATATGGTCTAGGAGGCAATCAGCCCCAGCATTTT. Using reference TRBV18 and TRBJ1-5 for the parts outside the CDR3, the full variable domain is NAGVMQNPRHLVRRRGQEARLRCSPMKGHSHVYWYRQLPEEGLKFMVYLQKENIIDESGMPKERFSAEFPKEGPSILRIQQVVRGDSAAYFCASSPYGLGGNQPQHFGDGTRLSIL.

CDR3 sequence reads: CSASLTGGNTEAFF. The CDR3 DNA reads TGCAGTGCTAGTCTTACAGGGGGGAACACTGAAGCTTTCTTT. The V gene is TRBV20-1, the J gene TRBJ1-1; 8 bases map to TRBD1. Germline V gene data show CDR1 as DFQATT and CDR2 as SNEGSKA (reference sequence). J gave up 1 base and V 3 bases, and 4 bases lay outside the gene matches. The CDR3 runs 14 residues.

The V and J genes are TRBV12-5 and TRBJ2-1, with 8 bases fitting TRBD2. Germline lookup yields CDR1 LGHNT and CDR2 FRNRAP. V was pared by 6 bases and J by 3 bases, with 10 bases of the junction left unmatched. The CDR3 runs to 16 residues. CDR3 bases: TGTGCTAGTGGCCCCGGGGGGGCGGGACACTACAATGAGCAGTTCTTC. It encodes CASGPGGAGHYNEQFF.

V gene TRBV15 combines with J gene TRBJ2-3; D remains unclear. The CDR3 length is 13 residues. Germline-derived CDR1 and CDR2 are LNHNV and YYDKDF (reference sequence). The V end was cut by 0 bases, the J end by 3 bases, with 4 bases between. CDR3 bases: TGTGCCACCAGCAGAGATCTAACAGATACGCAGTATTTT. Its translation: CATSRDLTDTQYF.

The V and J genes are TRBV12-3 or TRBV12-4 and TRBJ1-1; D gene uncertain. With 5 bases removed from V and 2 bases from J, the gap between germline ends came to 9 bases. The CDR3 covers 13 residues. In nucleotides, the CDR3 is TGTGCCAGCAGTCGATATAGCAACACTGAAGCTTTCTTT. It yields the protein CASSRYSNTEAFF.

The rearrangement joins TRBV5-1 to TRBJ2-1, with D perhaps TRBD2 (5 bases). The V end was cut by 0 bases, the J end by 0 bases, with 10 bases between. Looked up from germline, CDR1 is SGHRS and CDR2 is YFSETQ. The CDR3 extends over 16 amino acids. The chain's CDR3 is CASSLAEGGSYNEQFF. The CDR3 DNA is TGCGCCAGCAGCTTGGCTGAGGGTGGCTCCTACAATGAGCAGTTCTTC.

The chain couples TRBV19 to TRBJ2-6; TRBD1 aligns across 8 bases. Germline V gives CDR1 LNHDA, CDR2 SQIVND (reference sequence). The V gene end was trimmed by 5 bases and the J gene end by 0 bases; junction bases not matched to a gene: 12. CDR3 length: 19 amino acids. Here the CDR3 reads CASSRRPGQGVSGANVLTF. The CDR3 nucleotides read TGTGCCAGTAGTCGGCGACCTGGACAGGGTGTCTCTGGGGCCAACGTCCTGACTTTC.

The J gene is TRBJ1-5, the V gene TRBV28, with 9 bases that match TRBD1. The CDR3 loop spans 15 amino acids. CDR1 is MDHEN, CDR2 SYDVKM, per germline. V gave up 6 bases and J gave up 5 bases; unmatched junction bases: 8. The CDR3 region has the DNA TGTGCCAGCAGAATACAGGGGGCGACCCATCAGCCCCAGCATTTT. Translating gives CASRIQGATHQPQHF. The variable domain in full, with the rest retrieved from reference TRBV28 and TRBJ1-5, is DVKVTQSSRYLVKRTGEKVFLECVQDMDHENMFWYRQDPGLGLRLIYFSYDVKMKEKGDIPEGYSVSREKKERFSLILESASTNQTSMYLCASRIQGATHQPQHFGDGTRLSIL.

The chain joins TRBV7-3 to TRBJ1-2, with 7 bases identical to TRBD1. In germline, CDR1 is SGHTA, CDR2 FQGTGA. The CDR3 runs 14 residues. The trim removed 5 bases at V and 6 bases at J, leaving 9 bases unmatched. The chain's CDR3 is CASSAHTGVDGYTF. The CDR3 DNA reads TGTGCCAGCAGCGCGCACACAGGGGTTGATGGCTACACCTTC.

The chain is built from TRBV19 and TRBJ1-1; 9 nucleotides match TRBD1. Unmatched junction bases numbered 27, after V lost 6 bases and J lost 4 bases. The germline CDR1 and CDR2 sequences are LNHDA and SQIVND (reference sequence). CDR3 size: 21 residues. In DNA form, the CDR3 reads TGTGCCAGTAGCGCGAACAGGGGGCAAGGAGTAGTGAGTCGAGGTAGCACTGAAGCTTTCTTT. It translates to CASSANRGQGVVSRGSTEAFF.

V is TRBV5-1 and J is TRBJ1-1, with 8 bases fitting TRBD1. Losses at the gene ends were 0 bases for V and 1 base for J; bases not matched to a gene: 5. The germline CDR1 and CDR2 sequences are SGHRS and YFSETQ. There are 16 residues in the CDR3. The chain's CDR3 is CASSLATGAQNTEAFF. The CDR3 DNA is TGCGCCAGCAGCTTGGCGACAGGGGCCCAGAACACTGAAGCTTTCTTT.

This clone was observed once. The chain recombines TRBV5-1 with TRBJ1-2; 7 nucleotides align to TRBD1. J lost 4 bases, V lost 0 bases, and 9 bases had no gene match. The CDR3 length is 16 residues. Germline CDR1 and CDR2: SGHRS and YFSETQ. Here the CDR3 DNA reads TGCGCCAGCAGCTTGGTTTTGACAGGGAATATCTATGGCTACACCTTC. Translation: CASSLVLTGNIYGYTF.

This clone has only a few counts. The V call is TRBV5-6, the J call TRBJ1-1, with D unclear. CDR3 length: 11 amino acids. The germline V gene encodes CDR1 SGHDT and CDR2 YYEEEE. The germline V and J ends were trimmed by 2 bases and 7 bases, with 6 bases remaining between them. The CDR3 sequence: CASSFSHEAFF. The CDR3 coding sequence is TGTGCCAGCAGCTTTTCCCATGAAGCTTTCTTT.

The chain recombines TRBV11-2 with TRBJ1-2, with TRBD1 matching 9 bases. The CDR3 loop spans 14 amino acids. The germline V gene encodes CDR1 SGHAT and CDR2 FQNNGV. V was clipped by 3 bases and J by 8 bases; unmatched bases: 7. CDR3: CASSFTGGRVGYTF. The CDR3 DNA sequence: TGTGCCAGCAGCTTCACAGGGGGCCGAGTGGGCTACACCTTC.

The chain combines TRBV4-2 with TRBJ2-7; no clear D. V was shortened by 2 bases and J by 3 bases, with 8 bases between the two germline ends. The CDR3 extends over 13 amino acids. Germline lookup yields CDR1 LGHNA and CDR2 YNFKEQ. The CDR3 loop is CASSQISGYEQYF. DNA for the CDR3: TGTGCCAGCAGCCAAATTAGTGGCTACGAGCAGTACTTC.

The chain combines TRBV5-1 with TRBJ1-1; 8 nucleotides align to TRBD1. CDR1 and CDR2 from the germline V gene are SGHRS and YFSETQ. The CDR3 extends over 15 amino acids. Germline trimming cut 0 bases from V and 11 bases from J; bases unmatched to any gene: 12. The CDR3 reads CASSLEGQEYNSAFF. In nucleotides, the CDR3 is TGCGCCAGCAGCTTGGAGGGACAGGAGTATAATTCGGCTTTCTTT.

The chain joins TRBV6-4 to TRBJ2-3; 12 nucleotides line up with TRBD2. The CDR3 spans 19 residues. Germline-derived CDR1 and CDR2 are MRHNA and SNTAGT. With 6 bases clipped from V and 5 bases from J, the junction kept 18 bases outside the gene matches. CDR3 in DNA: TGTGCCAGCAGCGGAGGACTAGCGGGATTAAATAGGTGGGTAGATACGCAGTATTTT. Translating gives CASSGGLAGLNRWVDTQYF.